The source of this T cell receptor (beta chain) is a study of molecular identifiers for immune sequencing clone quantification. Study-wide results and caveats: Clones that had above 20 RNA copies took up over 97% of effector molecules but under 1% in naive cells.

Libraries of bulk TCR were made by previously described methods (with listed TCR primers). Via MiXCR, TCRdb re-called the PCR reads, giving one row per CDR3 protein. The sample carries about 100,000 distinct CDR3 sequences, under 40% recorded once. About this clonotype itself: Its antigen is undetermined.

Germline V gene lookup returns CDR1 LNHDA and CDR2 SQIVND (reference sequence). Trimming took 1 base from V and 0 from J, leaving 14 bases between them. CDR3 length: 17 residues. The chain is built from TRBV19 and TRBJ2-3; D is perhaps TRBD2 (7 bases). The sequenced sample consisted of naive CD8+ T cells from blood, with Jurkat cell RNA spiked in. Regarding subset: FACS-sorted CD8+CD4-CCR7+CD45RA+ naive T cells. The receptor comes from a human donor in good health. Some libraries in this study had Jurkat cell RNA spiked in. CDR3 sequence: CASSIAGGTTSTDTQYF. As DNA, the CDR3 is TGTGCCAGTAGTATAGCGGGGGGCACTACTAGCACAGATACGCAGTATTTT.